This entry lists 28 T cell receptor beta chains sequenced from one sample in a study of patients and donors after allogeneic stem cell transplantation. TCRdb analysed the RT-PCR reads with MiXCR anew, one entry per CDR3 protein. The sample consists of approximately 410,000 distinct CDR3 sequences, 15% to 20% of them appearing once. The sample consisted of blood, either unsorted or a sorted T cell fraction (not recorded which). All receptors come from a human donor who was either an allogeneic HSCT recipient or a stem cell or donor lymphocyte infusion donor (not recorded which). It is not recorded whose cells these are; they may come from a transplant donor.

This clonotype was detected only a few times. The chain uses TRBV19 and TRBJ1-5, with D tentatively TRBD1 (5 bases). This CDR3 is built from 15 residues. Deletions cut 3 bases from V and 5 bases from J, with 14 bases between. The germline V gene has CDR1 LNHDA and CDR2 SQIVND (reference sequence). The CDR3 DNA follows: TGTGCCAGTAGTATGCGCGAGCAGGGCCATCAGCCCCAGCATTTT. Protein product: CASSMREQGHQPQHF.

V gene TRBV5-6 combines with J gene TRBJ2-7; 7 bases are a match to TRBD1. This CDR3 is built from 12 residues. Per the germline V gene, CDR1 is SGHDT and CDR2 is YYEEEE. V trimming: 5 bases; J trimming: 7 bases; junction bases outside the gene matches: 6. CDR3 nucleotide sequence: TGTGCCAGCAGACGGGACAGAGGGGAGCAGTACTTC. It yields the protein CASRRDRGEQYF. The variable domain in full, completed from reference TRBV5-6 and TRBJ2-7, reads DAGVTQSPTHLIKTRGQQVTLRCSPKSGHDTVSWYQQALGQGPQFIFQYYEEEERQRGNFPDRFSGHQFPNYSSELNVNALLLGDSALYLCASRRDRGEQYFGPGTRLTVT.

This clonotype was recorded a few times. The chain links TRBV6-1 to TRBJ2-3; D gene unclear. Per germline, CDR1 MNHNS and CDR2 SASEGT. The CDR3 loop spans 14 amino acids. The V gene lost 6 bases and the J gene lost 0 bases, with 10 bases spanning the gap. DNA for the CDR3: TGTGCCAGCAGGTTGCATAAGAGCACAGATACGCAGTATTTT. Protein product: CASRLHKSTDTQYF.

The chain joins TRBV11-3 to TRBJ2-1; D remains unclear. V lost 8 bases, J lost 0 bases, and 11 bases lay in between. Germline CDR1 SGHNT, CDR2 YENEEA. The CDR3 sequence is 14 residues long. The CDR3 loop is CASVSQSSYNEQFF. DNA for the CDR3: TGTGCCAGCGTATCCCAAAGCTCCTACAATGAGCAGTTCTTC.

This clonotype was seen ten or more times. The chain recombines TRBV4-1 with TRBJ2-7, with D tentatively TRBD1 (5 bases). V was trimmed by 2 bases and J by 4 bases, leaving 15 bases between them. CDR3 size: 15 residues. Germline values: CDR1 MGHRA, CDR2 YSYEKL. In DNA form, the CDR3 reads TGCGCCAGCAGCCAACAAGATGCCCACAGGTACGAGCAGTACTTC. Translating it yields CASSQQDAHRYEQYF.

The chain combines TRBV7-9 with TRBJ2-7; TRBD2 agrees at 8 bases. Per the germline V gene, CDR1 is SEHNR and CDR2 is FQNEAQ (reference sequence). The CDR3 is made up of 17 amino acids. J lost 1 base, V lost 6 bases, and 14 bases had no gene match. CDR3 sequence reads: CASRRTFPASGSYEQYF. DNA of the CDR3: TGTGCCAGCAGGCGAACCTTTCCTGCTAGCGGGTCCTACGAGCAGTACTTC. The variable domain in full, with the rest retrieved from reference TRBV7-9 and TRBJ2-7, is DTGVSQNPRHKITKRGQNVTFRCDPISEHNRLYWYRQTLGQGPEFLTYFQNEAQLEKSRLLSDRFSAERPKGSFSTLEIQRTEQGDSAMYLCASRRTFPASGSYEQYFGPGTRLTVT.

This clonotype was seen more than once but under ten times. V gene TRBV3-1 combines with J gene TRBJ2-7, with D unresolved. This CDR3 has 16 residues. Trimming pared 1 base from V and 0 bases from J, leaving 13 bases between. Germline-derived CDR1 and CDR2 are LGHDT and YNNKEL (reference sequence). In DNA form, the CDR3 reads TGTGCCAGCAGCCAAGGAAGGACCGCCGGCTCCTACGAGCAGTACTTC. This gives the protein CASSQGRTAGSYEQYF.

This clonotype was recorded a few times. The rearrangement uses TRBV15 and TRBJ2-2; 8 nucleotides line up with TRBD2. Germline CDR1 LNHNV, CDR2 YYDKDF (reference sequence). V lost 3 bases, J lost 5 bases, and 14 bases stayed unmatched. The CDR3 loop spans 18 amino acids. Here the CDR3 reads CATSRIAGIPPGTGELFF. CDR3 DNA: TGTGCCACCAGCAGGATAGCGGGAATCCCCCCCGGGACCGGGGAGCTGTTTTTT.

In its sample, this clonotype was seen many times. This chain joins TRBV3-1 and TRBJ2-2; TRBD2 is a possible D gene (6 bases). Germline-derived CDR1 and CDR2 are LGHDT and YNNKEL (reference sequence). The CDR3 spans 16 residues. The germline V and J ends were trimmed by 0 bases and 3 bases, with 11 bases remaining between them. Here the CDR3 DNA reads TGTGCCAGCAGCCAAGACGGGGGACTCCACACCGGGGAGCTGTTTTTT. Encoded protein: CASSQDGGLHTGELFF.

The chain combines TRBV27 with TRBJ1-5, with 7 bases fitting TRBD1. The CDR3 is 15 residues long. The trim removed 5 bases at V and 3 bases at J, leaving 7 bases unmatched. CDR1 and CDR2 from the germline V gene are MNHEY and SMNVEV (reference sequence). The DNA for the CDR3 is TGTGCCAGCAGTGCACAGGGGCGCGCCAATCAGCCCCAGCATTTT. Translating gives CASSAQGRANQPQHF.

This clonotype appeared a few times. The rearrangement links TRBV7-2 to TRBJ1-2; D call uncertain. CDR1 is SGHTA, CDR2 FQGNSA, per germline. CDR3 length: 13 amino acids. The V end lost 8 bases, the J end lost 2 bases, and 12 bases lay between the germline ends. The CDR3, as DNA: TGTGCCAGCTTTGGTCGGGAGAACTATGGCTACACCTTC. Translated, it gives CASFGRENYGYTF.

The chain uses TRBV6-5 and TRBJ2-7; 7 nucleotides match TRBD2. Unmatched junction bases numbered 12, after V lost 6 bases and J lost 7 bases. Germline loops: CDR1 MNHEY, CDR2 SVGAGI. The CDR3 contains 14 residues. DNA of the CDR3: TGTGCCAGCAGCTACCTCGCGGGAGTAGGGGAGCAGTACTTC. It encodes CASSYLAGVGEQYF.

This clonotype was counted between two and nine times. V usage is TRBV7-2 and J usage is TRBJ1-2, with 10 bases identical to TRBD1. Germline V CDR1 and CDR2: SGHTA, FQGNSA. This CDR3 has 15 amino acids. With 5 bases clipped from V and 2 bases from J, the junction kept 5 bases outside the gene matches. CDR3 residues: CASSPRTGGNYGYTF. The CDR3 bases are TGTGCCAGCAGCCCCCGGACAGGGGGAAACTATGGCTACACCTTC. The entire variable domain, with the rest obtained from reference TRBV7-2 and TRBJ1-2, is as follows: GAGVSQSPSNKVTEKGKDVELRCDPISGHTALYWYRQSLGQGLEFLIYFQGNSAPDKSGLPSDRFSAERTGGSVSTLTIQRTQQEDSAVYLCASSPRTGGNYGYTFGSGTRLTVV.

This clonotype was detected a few times. Here the CDR3 DNA reads TGCAGTGCTAGGCCCCGGGAGCGGGACACCGGGGAGCTGTTTTTT. Amino acids: CSARPRERDTGELFF. The V call is TRBV20-1, the J call TRBJ2-2; D is perhaps TRBD2 (6 bases). Germline CDR1 is DFQATT and CDR2 is SNEGSKA (reference sequence). This CDR3 comprises 15 residues. V was shortened by 3 bases and J by 3 bases, with 14 bases between the two germline ends.

A word on this clonotype: Given a much more abundant clone one base away, this may be a read error. The chain is built from TRBV6-2 or TRBV6-3 and TRBJ1-2, with D perhaps TRBD1 (5 bases). This CDR3 contains 13 residues. CDR1 and CDR2 from the germline V gene are MNHEY and SVGEGT. V dropped 6 bases and J dropped 0 bases, with 8 bases sitting between them. CDR3 DNA sequence: TGTGCCAGCAGACCGACAGCTAACTATGGCTACACCTTC. This sequence encodes CASRPTANYGYTF.

The chain is built from TRBV9 and TRBJ2-3, with 12 bases lining up with TRBD1. The CDR3 runs 19 residues. Germline-derived CDR1 and CDR2 are SGDLS and YYNGEE. J was trimmed by 3 bases and V by 3 bases; bases with no gene match: 14. The CDR3 nucleotides are TGTGCCAGCAGCGCCGTCCCGGGACAGGGGGCAAAACGGACAGATACGCAGTATTTT. It is translated as CASSAVPGQGAKRTDTQYF.

This clonotype was seen more than once but under ten times. J is TRBJ2-3 and V is TRBV2; D possibly matches TRBD1 or TRBD2 (5 bases each). The CDR3 runs 15 residues. The ends were cut back, 5 bases at V and 0 bases at J, with 12 bases in the middle. Germline CDR1 reads SNHLY; CDR2 reads FYNNEI. Written as DNA, the CDR3 is TGTGCCAGCAGTTTGTCAGGGAGTAGCACAGATACGCAGTATTTT. Protein product: CASSLSGSSTDTQYF. Complete variable domain (other parts from reference TRBV2 and TRBJ2-3): EPEVTQTPSHQVTQMGQEVILRCVPISNHLYFYWYRQILGQKVEFLVSFYNNEISEKSEIFDDQFSVERPDGSNFTLKIRSTKLEDSAMYFCASSLSGSSTDTQYFGPGTRLTVL.

V and J are TRBV9 and TRBJ2-7; D gene ambiguous. Trimming removed 0 bases from V and 4 bases from J, with 14 bases in between. This CDR3 comprises 15 residues. Germline assignment: CDR1 SGDLS and CDR2 YYNGEE. The CDR3 region has the DNA TGTGCCAGCAGCGTAGAGATGGGCGAATCTTACGAGCAGTACTTC. Its translation: CASSVEMGESYEQYF.

The chain employs TRBV30 and TRBJ2-5, with D hard to call. This CDR3 region has 14 residues. V lost 2 bases, J lost 3 bases, and 13 bases lay in between. Germline loops: CDR1 GTSNPN, CDR2 SVGIG (reference sequence). CDR3 DNA: TGTGCCTGGAGTCTATGGTTGATGGAAGAGACCCAGTACTTC. Translated, it gives CAWSLWLMEETQYF.

V is TRBV5-4 and J is TRBJ2-3; 10 bases line up with TRBD2. Germline V CDR1 and CDR2: SGHNT, YYREEE (reference sequence). This CDR3 has 18 amino acids. Losses at the gene ends were 4 bases for V and 3 bases for J; bases not matched to a gene: 14. CDR3 loop: CASSPRRVSGRATDTQYF. The DNA of the CDR3 is TGTGCCAGCAGCCCGAGGAGGGTGAGCGGGAGGGCTACAGATACGCAGTATTTT.

This clonotype was counted only a few times. V gene TRBV5-1 combines with J gene TRBJ2-1; D not resolved. CDR1 SGHRS and CDR2 YFSETQ come from the germline V gene. V lost 1 base and J lost 5, with 7 bases in between. CDR3 length: 13 amino acids. CDR3 amino acids: CASSLRRDNEQFF. In nucleotides, the CDR3 is TGCGCCAGCAGCTTGCGACGAGACAATGAGCAGTTCTTC. The full variable domain, its missing parts supplied by reference TRBV5-1 and TRBJ2-1, is KAGVTQTPRYLIKTRGQQVTLSCSPISGHRSVSWYQQTPGQGLQFLFEYFSETQRNKGNFPGRFSGRQFSNSRSEMNVSTLELGDSALYLCASSLRRDNEQFFGPGTRLTVL.

The sample holds a few counts of this clonotype. The genes are TRBV3-1 and TRBJ2-1; no reliable D call. CDR1 and CDR2 (germline): LGHDT, YNNKEL (reference sequence). V lost 3 bases to trimming and J lost 10 bases, with 7 bases between them. The CDR3 has 11 residues. Written as DNA, the CDR3 is TGTGCCAGCAGCCAGGCCCAAGAGCAGTTCTTC. Its translation is CASSQAQEQFF.

The V and J genes are TRBV15 and TRBJ2-5, with 11 bases aligning to TRBD2. Trimming removed 0 bases from V and 4 bases from J; junction bases left unmatched: 7. Germline CDR1 is LNHNV and CDR2 is YYDKDF (reference sequence). The CDR3 covers 17 residues. This chain's CDR3 is CATSREIRLAGRETQYF. CDR3 DNA: TGTGCCACCAGCAGAGAAATCAGACTAGCGGGGCGAGAGACCCAGTACTTC. Filled out from reference TRBV15 and TRBJ2-5, the complete variable domain reads DAMVIQNPRYQVTQFGKPVTLSCSQTLNHNVMYWYQQKSSQAPKLLFHYYDKDFNNEADTPDNFQSRRPNTSFCFLDIRSPGLGDTAMYLCATSREIRLAGRETQYFGPGTRLLVL.

This clonotype was detected many times. CDR3 nucleotides: TGTGCCAGCAGCCAAGGACAGGGTTGGGGCTCCTACAATGAGCAGTTCTTC. Translating it yields CASSQGQGWGSYNEQFF. J is TRBJ2-1 and V is TRBV12-3 or TRBV12-4; 8 bases are shared with TRBD1. J lost 0 bases, V lost 6 bases, and 10 bases had no gene match. CDR3 length: 17 amino acids.

This clonotype has only a few counts. The chain couples TRBV20-1 to TRBJ1-1; TRBD1 agrees at 7 bases. The ends lost 6 bases at V and 10 bases at J; junction bases unmatched: 14. Germline CDR1 is DFQATT and CDR2 is SNEGSKA (reference sequence). This CDR3 contains 13 residues. CDR3 sequence: CSAERTGARGAFF. DNA for the CDR3: TGCAGTGCCGAAAGGACAGGAGCAAGGGGAGCTTTCTTT.

The rearrangement links TRBV19 to TRBJ1-5, with D unclear. Germline loops: CDR1 LNHDA, CDR2 SQIVND (reference sequence). The CDR3 contains 16 residues. Trimming pared 0 bases from V and 0 bases from J, leaving 9 bases between. This CDR3 is CASSIDGLISNQPQHF. In nucleotides, the CDR3 is TGTGCCAGTAGTATAGACGGATTAATTAGCAATCAGCCCCAGCATTTT.

The V gene is TRBV14, the J gene TRBJ2-7, with 8 bases lining up with TRBD2. CDR1 is SGHDN, CDR2 FVKESK, per germline. This CDR3 spans 15 amino acids. V shed 2 bases, J shed 3 bases, and the junction held 6 bases outside the gene matches. CDR3 residues: CASSQIRGGYYEQYF. DNA for the CDR3: TGTGCCAGCAGCCAAATACGGGGGGGCTACTACGAGCAGTACTTC.

The table lists this clonotype with a few counts. The chain is built from TRBV5-1 and TRBJ2-1, with 7 bases that match TRBD2. With V trimmed by 7 bases and J by 6 bases, 4 bases remained unmatched. Germline V CDR1 and CDR2: SGHRS, YFSETQ. The length of the CDR3 is 12 residues. This chain's CDR3 is CASGTGGNEQFF. CDR3 in DNA: TGCGCCAGCGGCACGGGGGGCAATGAGCAGTTCTTC.